This T cell receptor beta chain was observed in a study of Ad26.COV2.S vaccination and SARS-CoV-2 variants. Broader study findings: Higher spike-specific TCR breadth was found in vaccine recipients than in placebo recipients. Post-vaccination breadth of spike-specific CD8+ and CD4+ T cell responses was reportedly substantial.

The treatment is: around 19 received Ad26.COV2.S at low or high dose, single or two shots; several received placebo; per-sample allocation not given. Specimen acquisition occurred on day 63 following the initial vaccine or placebo injection. In its sample, this clone was seen a few times. The antigen is unknown. Here immunoSEQ multiplex PCR was the method, and the copy in TCRdb shows in-frame clones only, minus some. The repertoire has a few hundred thousand clones, roughly four fifths of them found once; the top ten carry approximately 7.8%. This specimen consisted of peripheral blood, obtained in a trial of Ad26.COV2.S vaccine versus placebo. The source is a person aged 18-60 years who received the Ad26.COV2.S COVID-19 vaccine or a placebo.

The DNA for the CDR3 is TGTGCCAGCTCACCCCCCTCGATTGCGGGCGGGTCCCATGAGCAGTTCTTC. Translated: CASSPPSIAGGSHEQFF. The chain couples TRBV18 to TRBJ2-1; possible D gene TRBD2, 5 bases. The CDR3 is made up of 17 amino acids. Germline V gives CDR1 KGHSH, CDR2 LQKENI. Trimming took 3 bases from V and 8 from J, leaving 23 bases between them.